This T cell receptor (beta chain) derives from a study of blood T cell repertoires in COVID-19. In the study overall: Material from acute and convalescent COVID-19 was sourced from the United States, Italy and Spain. T cells, B-cell-depleted T cells, or PBMCs provided the cDNA or gDNA that served as material.

The CDR3 sequence is 13 residues long. The V and J ends lost 2 bases and 7 bases respectively, with 8 bases between them. Germline values: CDR1 KGHSH, CDR2 LQKENI. How the authors handled the data: Amplified reference gene primers provided the basis for estimating nucleated cell counts. Some clones are missing from TCRdb's copy, which holds only in-frame ones; the method was immunoSEQ multiplex PCR. D and trimming come from the DNA, and the V and J calls and clone size come from that table. The profile shows tens of thousands of clones, over 75% of them singletons. This TCR derives from a human donor in a cohort sampled during active COVID-19. The rearrangement joins TRBV18 to TRBJ1-4, with no clear D. The sequenced sample was peripheral blood. The CDR3 sequence is CASSPGRTEKLFF. The CDR3 region has the DNA TGTGCCAGCTCACCAGGGAGAACTGAAAAACTGTTTTTT. The variable domain in full, with the rest retrieved from reference TRBV18 and TRBJ1-4, is NAGVMQNPRHLVRRRGQEARLRCSPMKGHSHVYWYRQLPEEGLKFMVYLQKENIIDESGMPKERFSAEFPKEGPSILRIQQVVRGDSAAYFCASSPGRTEKLFFGSGTQLSVL.